The present T cell receptor (beta chain) was sequenced within a study of T-cell reconstitution after alpha-beta-depleted transplantation in children. Molecular barcoding with unique molecular identifiers was used for the TCRbeta library. TCRdb called the PCR reads again in MiXCR, with one record for every CDR3 protein. The sample includes around 400,000 distinct CDR3 sequences, under 13% of them seen just once. This clonotype was counted only a few times. Source: PBMCs from the stem cell graft donor, taken from the stem cell graft. The receptor comes from a human donor who donated a stem cell graft to a child with acute myeloid leukemia.

The CDR3 region has the DNA TGCAGCGTGACTACGTCTTTAGCCAAAAACATTCAGTACTTC. Translated, it gives CSVTTSLAKNIQYF. The rearrangement joins TRBV29-1 to TRBJ2-4, with TRBD2 as a possible D gene (5 bases). The CDR3 is 14 amino acids. In germline, CDR1 is SQVTM, CDR2 ANQGSEA. The V and J ends lost 6 bases and 0 bases respectively, with 12 bases between them.